This T cell receptor beta chain is drawn from a study of T cells after posttransplantation cyclophosphamide (dated by TCRdb to about 2016). At the level of the whole study: The study tracked T cell repertoire reconstitution by TRB sequencing after myeloablative bone marrow transplantation using posttransplantation cyclophosphamide as GVHD prophylaxis. Samples from about 33 PTCy-treated patients, along with samples from approximately 15 of their related bone marrow donors, underwent antigen receptor sequencing. Blood from all 30 or so PTCy patients who had 1-year posttransplant specimens underwent TRB sequencing. In 3 patients, up to roughly 3 additional blood samples taken between 2 and 5.2 years after transplant also underwent TRB sequencing, as did pretransplant blood from a handful of patients. Because TRA and TRB clonality correlated tightly in some 10 samples, the subsequent TCR analyses were limited to TRB only. Public TRB sequences were searched against a database of over 3,000 sequences associated with responses to pathogens, tumor antigens, self-antigens and alloantigens. General study outcomes and caveats: Across roughly 48 patients, TRB clonality was highly associated with recipient CMV seropositivity and CMV reactivation, and diversity in PTCy patients was similar to diversity in CNI/methotrexate controls. The TRB repertoires of T cells infiltrating skin or the GI tract showed only limited overlap with the TRB repertoires found in blood. Donor-recipient similarity was low at 1-2 months but rose over the first year, and later blood repertoires were often dominated by donor CD8+ memory clones.

The V end loses 4 bases and the J end loses 8 bases, and a stretch of 14 bases separates them. CDR1 and CDR2 are drawn from the germline V gene (reference sequence): SEHNR, FQNEAQ. Spanning cysteine to phenylalanine, the CDR3 consists of 14 amino acids. The entry retains the CDR3 DNA only, 42 bases that are in frame from base 1. A control cohort of 11 patients who had been given myeloablative marrow transplants with methotrexate plus a calcineurin inhibitor was sampled 1 year after transplant. Peripheral blood and bone marrow mononuclear cells were isolated by Ficoll-Hypaque density centrifugation and were cryopreserved. A note on this clone: Its antigen has not been determined. No much larger clone is present one base from it, and per-base qualities are unavailable.

TRB sequencing used genomic DNA with the immunoSEQ assay at survey resolution or the hsTCRB kit. The original pipeline was this. The immunoSEQ software handled the initial read processing, while the LymphoSeq R package was used for the repertoire analyses. Clonality was computed as 1 minus normalized Shannon entropy, and a Gini coefficient was also calculated for each TRB dataset. Phenotypes of unsorted samples were inferred by mapping TRB sequences from sorted subsets of the recipient or donor onto unsorted samples of the same recipient. As stored in TCRdb, this immuneACCESS dataset retains in-frame rearrangements with V and J assigned. A fraction of the clones does not appear; measured against another copy, unresolved V genes explain less than half of the discrepancy, and the remainder lacks a known reason. The V and J calls and clone size were taken over from that table, and D and trimming were inferred from the DNA. For this sample the table gives 7,500 to 10,000 clones, of which more than 70% were detected only once. 4.2% of the sample belongs to the ten largest clones.

The sample here was PBMCs, taken almost 450 days after allogeneic stem cell transplant with calcineurin inhibitor and methotrexate. The TCR was taken from a male patient aged 50 to 60 who received an allogeneic stem cell transplant from an unrelated donor, was CMV-positive, and had chronic GVHD only. After a transplant, some of the T cells may come from the graft donor. Here the chain combines TRBV7-9 and TRBJ1-4; TRBD1 might be the D gene, on 5 matching bases. The nucleotide sequence reads as follows: TGTGCCAGCAGCTCCTCTGGGCGGGGGGAAAAACTGTTTTTT. Protein translation: CASSSSGRGEKLFF.